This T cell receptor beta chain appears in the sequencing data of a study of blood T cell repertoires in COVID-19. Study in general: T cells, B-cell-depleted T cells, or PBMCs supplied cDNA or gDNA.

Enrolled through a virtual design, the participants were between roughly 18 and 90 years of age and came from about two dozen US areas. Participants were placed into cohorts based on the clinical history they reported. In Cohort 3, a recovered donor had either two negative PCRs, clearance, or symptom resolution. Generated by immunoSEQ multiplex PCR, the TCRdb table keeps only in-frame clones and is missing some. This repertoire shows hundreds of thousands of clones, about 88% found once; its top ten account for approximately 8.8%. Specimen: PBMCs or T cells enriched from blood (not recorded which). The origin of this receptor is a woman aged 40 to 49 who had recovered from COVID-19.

The CDR3 loop is CASSEVAGFYEQYF. Written as DNA, the CDR3 is TGTGCCAGCAGTGAGGTAGCGGGGTTCTACGAGCAGTACTTC. The chain links TRBV2 to TRBJ2-7, with 8 bases matching TRBD2. The germline V gene has CDR1 SNHLY and CDR2 FYNNEI. The CDR3 runs 14 residues. V shed 3 bases, J shed 3 bases, and the junction held 4 bases outside the gene matches.